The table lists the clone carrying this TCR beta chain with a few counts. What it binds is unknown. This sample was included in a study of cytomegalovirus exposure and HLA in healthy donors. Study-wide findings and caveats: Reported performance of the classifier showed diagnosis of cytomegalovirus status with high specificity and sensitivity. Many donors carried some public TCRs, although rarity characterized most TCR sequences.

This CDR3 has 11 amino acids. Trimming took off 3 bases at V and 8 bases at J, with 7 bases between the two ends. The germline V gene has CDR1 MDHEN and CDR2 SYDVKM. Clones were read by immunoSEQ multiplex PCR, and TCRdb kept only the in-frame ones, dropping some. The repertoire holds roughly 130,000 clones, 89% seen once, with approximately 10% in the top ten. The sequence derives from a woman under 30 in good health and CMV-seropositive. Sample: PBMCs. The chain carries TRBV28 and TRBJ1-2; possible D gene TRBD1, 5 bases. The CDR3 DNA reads TGTGCCAGCAGTTTCAAGGGGGGCTACACCTTC. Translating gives CASSFKGGYTF.